This is a list of T cell receptor beta chains from one sample in a study of tumor and adjacent non-tumor tissue in lung cancer. TCRdb passed the multiplex PCR reads through MiXCR, listing each CDR3 protein once. Among fewer than 100,000 distinct CDR3 sequences, approximately 78% were seen once, and the ten largest hold about 47%. The sequenced sample was distant non-tumor lung tissue. The source is a man aged 55 to 69 with non-small cell lung cancer. Both conserved end residues are part of each CDR3. The D gene is left open where the match is weak. Clone size is stated in some rows and not others, as once, few, many or a class when expanded.

V gene: TRBV28; J gene: TRBJ2-7; D gene: -; clone size: many; CDR3 DNA: TGTGCCAGCAGTCGCTACGAGCAGTACTTC; CDR3 protein: CASSRYEQYF
V gene: TRBV4-3; J gene: TRBJ1-1; D gene: -; clone size: -; CDR3 DNA: TGCGCCATCAGCCGAGACGTTCCGGACAGTTCGGGCACTGAAGCTTTCTTT; CDR3 protein: CAISRDVPDSSGTEAFF
V gene: TRBV24-1; J gene: TRBJ2-2; D gene: -; clone size: many; CDR3 DNA: TGTGCCACCAGTCCCGCAACCACACAGAGGACCGGGGAGCTGTTTTTT; CDR3 protein: CATSPATTQRTGELFF
V gene: TRBV11-3; J gene: TRBJ2-5; D gene: -; clone size: few; CDR3 DNA: TGTGCCAGCAGCTTTGCCGGGGGAGAGACCCAGTACTTC; CDR3 protein: CASSFAGGETQYF
V gene: TRBV6-5; J gene: TRBJ1-2; D gene: -; clone size: -; CDR3 DNA: TGTGTCAGCAGTTCACCTGGACGGAGAGCGACTAACTATGACTACATCTTC; CDR3 protein: CVSSSPGRRATNYDYIF
V gene: TRBV24-1; J gene: TRBJ2-7; D gene: -; clone size: -; CDR3 DNA: TGTGCCACCGGTGATTTGCAGGCAGGGCATGATAAACGGGAGCAGTACTTC; CDR3 protein: CATGDLQAGHDKREQYF
V gene: TRBV20-1; J gene: TRBJ2-1; D gene: TRBD1; clone size: -; CDR3 DNA: TGCAGCGCTAGAGACACCAACGACAGGGGGCGATACAATGAGCAGTTCTTC; CDR3 protein: CSARDTNDRGRYNEQFF
V gene: TRBV10-1; J gene: TRBJ1-1; D gene: -; clone size: -; CDR3 DNA: TGCACCAGCGGTGAGCAGGGGACGGCCGCTGAAGCTTTCTTT; CDR3 protein: CTSGEQGTAAEAFF
V gene: TRBV6-1; J gene: TRBJ1-5; D gene: -; clone size: once; CDR3 DNA: -; CDR3 protein: CVSSFGPGTGYSNQPQRF
V gene: TRBV11-2; J gene: TRBJ2-6; D gene: TRBD1; clone size: -; CDR3 DNA: TGTACCAGCAGCTTAGTTCCAAAGGACAGGCCCTCTGAGGCCAACCTCCTGACTTTC; CDR3 protein: CTSSLVPKDRPSEANLLTF
V gene: TRBV11-2; J gene: TRBJ2-5; D gene: -; clone size: -; CDR3 DNA: TGTGCCAGCTCCACAATGGGGGGGCCAAAGGAGACCCAGTACTTC; CDR3 protein: CASSTMGGPKETQYF
V gene: TRBV11-3; J gene: TRBJ2-7; D gene: -; clone size: -; CDR3 DNA: TGTGCCAGCAGCTTCCTTACACCGACCCTCGTGTACGAGCAGTATTTC; CDR3 protein: CASSFLTPTLVYEQYF
V gene: TRBV6-5; J gene: TRBJ1-1; D gene: -; clone size: -; CDR3 DNA: TGTACCAGCAGGAGGACCTCCATGAACACTGAAGCTTTCTTT; CDR3 protein: CTSRRTSMNTEAFF
V gene: TRBV11-3; J gene: TRBJ2-3; D gene: -; clone size: -; CDR3 DNA: TGTGCTAGCAGCCCACTCACGTCGAGGGTCACAGATACGCAGTATTTT; CDR3 protein: CASSPLTSRVTDTQYF
V gene: TRBV6-1; J gene: TRBJ1-1; D gene: TRBD1; clone size: -; CDR3 DNA: TGTGCCAGCTGTGAAGACAGGGGCTACACTGAAGCTATCTTT; CDR3 protein: CASCEDRGYTEAIF
V gene: TRBV11-2; J gene: TRBJ2-6; D gene: TRBD2; clone size: -; CDR3 DNA: TGTGCCAACAGTCCGACTAGCGGGGGAGCCACTGGGGCCAACGTCCTGACATTC; CDR3 protein: CANSPTSGGATGANVLTF
V gene: TRBV11-2; J gene: TRBJ2-7; D gene: -; clone size: -; CDR3 DNA: TGTGCCAGCAGCACCTCTAGCGAGGGGGCTCGGGAGCAGCACTTC; CDR3 protein: CASSTSSEGAREQHF
V gene: TRBV7-3; J gene: TRBJ2-3; D gene: TRBD1; clone size: -; CDR3 DNA: TGTGCCAGCAGCCCACTAGGGACAGGGCTAGGAGATACGCAGTATTTT; CDR3 protein: CASSPLGTGLGDTQYF
V gene: TRBV7-3; J gene: TRBJ2-1; D gene: -; clone size: many; CDR3 DNA: TGTGCCAGCAGCCCTGACGCAGGGTTCGTTAACAATGAGCAGTTCTTC; CDR3 protein: CASSPDAGFVNNEQFF
V gene: TRBV20-1; J gene: TRBJ1-2; D gene: -; clone size: -; CDR3 DNA: TGCAGTACTGCCCCAGGGATTGCTGATGGCTACACCTTC; CDR3 protein: CSTAPGIADGYTF
V gene: TRBV20-1; J gene: TRBJ1-5; D gene: -; clone size: once; CDR3 DNA: TGCAGTGCCCTCGCGGATCGGGTCAATCAACCCCAGCATTTT; CDR3 protein: CSALADRVNQPQHF
V gene: TRBV20-1; J gene: TRBJ2-3; D gene: TRBD2; clone size: -; CDR3 DNA: TGCAGTGCTAGGCGGATTAGTGGGAGGGCCCCCCCAGATACGCAGTATTTT; CDR3 protein: CSARRISGRAPPDTQYF
V gene: TRBV4-2; J gene: TRBJ1-5; D gene: -; clone size: -; CDR3 DNA: TGCGCCAGCAGCCAAGATGTCCGTAGCAATCAGCCCCAGCAATTT; CDR3 protein: CASSQDVRSNQPQQF
V gene: TRBV12-3/TRBV12-4; J gene: TRBJ1-1; D gene: -; clone size: many; CDR3 DNA: TGTGCCAGCAGTTTAGGGCGTGTGGGGGACACTGAAGCTTTCTTT; CDR3 protein: CASSLGRVGDTEAFF
V gene: TRBV20-1; J gene: TRBJ2-1; D gene: TRBD1; clone size: many; CDR3 DNA: TGCAGTGCTAGATGGGGACAGGGTTGGGCCAATGAGCAGTTCTTC; CDR3 protein: CSARWGQGWANEQFF
V gene: TRBV11-2; J gene: TRBJ2-7; D gene: -; clone size: -; CDR3 DNA: TGTGCCAGCAGCCGCGGGAAGGGTGCTCTCTCCTACGAGCAGTACTTC; CDR3 protein: CASSRGKGALSYEQYF
V gene: TRBV5-5; J gene: TRBJ2-5; D gene: -; clone size: -; CDR3 DNA: TGTGCCAGCAGCTTGATACAGGGCGAGAGAAGCCAGAACTTC; CDR3 protein: CASSLIQGERSQNF
V gene: TRBV20-1; J gene: TRBJ1-6; D gene: -; clone size: -; CDR3 DNA: TGCAGTGCTAAGACAGACAGTCATTCACCCCTCCACTTT; CDR3 protein: CSAKTDSHSPLHF
V gene: TRBV20-1; J gene: TRBJ2-4; D gene: TRBD2; clone size: -; CDR3 DNA: TGCAGTACACGGACTAGCGGGAGGGGAAACATTCAGTATTTC; CDR3 protein: CSTRTSGRGNIQYF
V gene: TRBV6-5; J gene: TRBJ2-6; D gene: -; clone size: once; CDR3 DNA: TGTGCCAGCAGCCTGGCGGTAGCCAGCTCTGGGGCCAACCTCCTGACTTTC; CDR3 protein: CASSLAVASSGANLLTF
V gene: TRBV4-1; J gene: TRBJ1-1; D gene: -; clone size: -; CDR3 DNA: TGCGCCAGCAGCCAACCTACAGGCGGGCCAAGGAACAGTGAAGCTTTCTTT; CDR3 protein: CASSQPTGGPRNSEAFF
V gene: TRBV5-4; J gene: TRBJ1-2; D gene: -; clone size: -; CDR3 DNA: TGTGCCAGCACTCCTGGAGGACAGTGGGCGAATGGCTACACGTTC; CDR3 protein: CASTPGGQWANGYTF
V gene: TRBV2; J gene: TRBJ1-5; D gene: -; clone size: -; CDR3 DNA: TGTGCCAGCAGTCGTTCGCAGAACAATCAGCCCCAGCATTTT; CDR3 protein: CASSRSQNNQPQHF
V gene: TRBV11-2; J gene: TRBJ2-3; D gene: TRBD2; clone size: once; CDR3 DNA: TGTGCCAGCAGCTTAGGAGGTGGGACTATCACAGAAACGCGGTATTTT; CDR3 protein: CASSLGGGTITETRYF
V gene: TRBV4-3; J gene: TRBJ2-3; D gene: -; clone size: -; CDR3 DNA: TGCGCCAGCAGCCAAGTGGGGGAAAGCGTGGCTAGCACAGATACGCATTATTTT; CDR3 protein: CASSQVGESVASTDTHYF
V gene: TRBV11-2; J gene: TRBJ2-3; D gene: -; clone size: -; CDR3 DNA: TGTACCAGCAGCAGAGAGGGGCGGGGCAGGAGTACAGATACGCAGAATTTT; CDR3 protein: CTSSREGRGRSTDTQNF
V gene: TRBV5-1; J gene: TRBJ1-2; D gene: -; clone size: few; CDR3 DNA: TGCGCCAGCAGCCCGGCGGCGGAACTTAACTATGGCTACACCTTC; CDR3 protein: CASSPAAELNYGYTF
V gene: TRBV11-1; J gene: TRBJ2-2; D gene: -; clone size: -; CDR3 DNA: TGTGCCAGCAGCCGGTATAACGGGGAGCTGTTTTTT; CDR3 protein: CASSRYNGELFF
V gene: TRBV12-5; J gene: TRBJ2-7; D gene: -; clone size: -; CDR3 DNA: TGTGCTAGTGGTTTGGACCATACGGGGAGATACGAGCAGTACTTC; CDR3 protein: CASGLDHTGRYEQYF
V gene: TRBV6-5; J gene: TRBJ2-7; D gene: -; clone size: -; CDR3 DNA: TGTGCCAACGGTTACACCTCGACATGTGCCTCCTACGAGCAGTACTTC; CDR3 protein: CANGYTSTCASYEQYF